This T cell receptor (beta chain) was documented in a study of blood T cell repertoires in COVID-19. Study in general: Italy, Spain and the United States were the sources of the convalescent and acute COVID-19 samples. Sample material is recorded as cDNA or gDNA derived from T cells, B-cell-depleted T cells, or PBMCs.

The method was immunoSEQ multiplex PCR; TCRdb's version includes in-frame clones alone and lacks a portion of them. The data hold some 170,000 clones, with around 79% observed a single time. CDR1 and CDR2 (germline): SGHTA, FQGTGA. The CDR3 spans 19 residues. V gave up 1 base and J gave up 4 bases; unmatched junction bases: 14. The sequence was obtained from a woman aged 65 to 85 with acute or convalescent COVID-19. The V gene is TRBV7-3, the J gene TRBJ2-2; 8 bases map to TRBD2. The sample consisted of peripheral blood. The CDR3 region has the DNA TGTGCCAGCAGCTTAATGCGGCTAGCGGGTGAGACGGGCACCGGGGAGCTGTTTTTT. This gives the protein CASSLMRLAGETGTGELFF.